These T cell receptor beta chains were read from a single sample in a study of cytomegalovirus exposure and HLA in healthy donors. Assay: immunoSEQ multiplex PCR; the TCRdb copy retains only in-frame clones and omits some. The data hold roughly 100,000 clones, with around three quarters observed a single time. The source material was PBMCs. The receptor set was obtained from a female donor in good health and CMV-seropositive. Both conserved end residues are part of each CDR3. The D gene is left open where the match is weak. Clone size is stated in some rows and not others, as once, few, many or a class when expanded.

d_gene	v_gene	abundance	j_gene	CDR3nt	CDR3aa
-	TRBV11-3	once	TRBJ2-3	TGTGCCAGCAGCTTAGCTGCGCCCGAGCCGGATACGCAGTATTTT	CASSLAAPEPDTQYF
-	TRBV2	once	TRBJ1-5	TGTGCCAGCAGTGGGATCCAGGGTGGCCAGCATTTT	CASSGIQGGQHF
TRBD1	TRBV27	-	TRBJ2-7	TGTGCCACGACTGGACAGGGTGGCCACGAGCAGTACTTC	CATTGQGGHEQYF
-	TRBV4-1	-	TRBJ1-2	TGCGCCAGCAGGCAGCTAATATGGACCACACGGGAAGGCTATGGCTACACCTTC	CASRQLIWTTREGYGYTF
-	TRBV7-8	-	TRBJ1-1	TGTGCCAGCAGCCGACGGTCCGAGGAACACACTGAAGCTTTCTTT	CASSRRSEEHTEAFF
TRBD2	TRBV30	-	TRBJ2-2	TGTGCCTGGAGTGTAACTAGCGGAACCGGGGAGCTGTTTTTT	CAWSVTSGTGELFF
-	TRBV18	once	TRBJ2-5	TGTGCCAGCTCACCACAGGGGTCAGAGACCCAGTACTTC	CASSPQGSETQYF
-	TRBV2	-	TRBJ1-5	TGTGCCAGCAGTGAACTGCGCAACGGGCCCCAGCATTTT	CASSELRNGPQHF
TRBD2	TRBV6-5	-	TRBJ2-5	TGTGCCAGCAGAACGCCTAAGCGGGGCCAAGAGACCCAGTACTTC	CASRTPKRGQETQYF
-	TRBV7-9	-	TRBJ1-3	TGTGCCAGCAGCTTAGAGGTTTACAGGTCGAACTCTGGAAACACCATATATTTT	CASSLEVYRSNSGNTIYF
TRBD1	TRBV27	few	TRBJ1-5	TGTGCCAGCAGTTTGACCTGGGACAGCGGTAATCAGCCCCAGCATTTT	CASSLTWDSGNQPQHF
-	TRBV28	-	TRBJ2-5	TGTGCTACCGGTCCCCCAAAAGAGACCCAGTACTTC	CATGPPKETQYF
-	TRBV2	-	TRBJ1-1	TGTGCCAGCAGTGATGGGCCAGAGAACACTGAAGCTTTCTTT	CASSDGPENTEAFF
-	TRBV5-1	-	TRBJ2-3	TGCGCCAGCAGCTCGATAACAGGGATTGGCACAGATACGCAGTATTTT	CASSSITGIGTDTQYF
TRBD2	TRBV28	few	TRBJ2-1	TGTGCCAGCAGTTCCGGTAGCGGGAACTCCTACAATGAGCAGTTCTTC	CASSSGSGNSYNEQFF
-	TRBV6-5	-	TRBJ1-5	TGTGCCAGCAGACCCGACAGGTACAATCAGCCCCAGCATTTT	CASRPDRYNQPQHF
TRBD2	TRBV9	-	TRBJ2-1	TGTGCCAGCAGCGCTCAGCGGGGGAGCTCCTACAATGAGCAGTTCTTC	CASSAQRGSSYNEQFF
TRBD2	TRBV4-2	once	TRBJ2-1	TGTGCCAGCAGCCAAGTCGGTTCACTAGCGGACTCCAATGAGCAGTTCTTC	CASSQVGSLADSNEQFF
TRBD1	TRBV6-1	-	TRBJ2-7	TGTGCCAGCCGGACCCCCGGGACAGGGTCCTACGAGCAGTACTTC	CASRTPGTGSYEQYF
-	TRBV7-3	-	TRBJ2-2	TGTGCCAGCAGCTTAACGACCGGGTCCACCGGGGAGCTGTTTTTT	CASSLTTGSTGELFF
-	TRBV5-4	-	TRBJ2-3	TGTGCCAGCAGCCGGGGACTCGGGCCCACAGATACGCAGTATTTT	CASSRGLGPTDTQYF
-	TRBV11-2	-	TRBJ2-5	TGTGCCAGCACCCTACGGGAGACCCAGTACTTC	CASTLRETQYF
-	TRBV5-6	-	TRBJ2-2	TGTGCCAGCAGCTCCCCCCGTGCCAACCGTCGGGGCGGGGAGCTGTTTTTT	CASSSPRANRRGGELFF
TRBD2	TRBV18	few	TRBJ2-7	TGTGCCAGCTCACCCCCGGGACTAGCGGGATACGAGCAGTACTTC	CASSPPGLAGYEQYF
-	TRBV15	few	TRBJ2-1	TGTGCCACCAGCAGAGATGCGGCCTGGACTGCATCCTACAATGAGCAGTTCTTC	CATSRDAAWTASYNEQFF
-	TRBV2	once	TRBJ1-1	TGTGCCAGCAGTGCTTACAGGCTTGTAACTGAAGCTTTCTTT	CASSAYRLVTEAFF
-	TRBV2	-	TRBJ1-5	TGTGCCAGCAGTGTTGTGCAGGCTAGCAATCAGCCCCAGCATTTT	CASSVVQASNQPQHF
TRBD2	TRBV5-5	few	TRBJ2-7	TGTGCCAGCAGCTTGGGGCGGGGGGACTACGAGCAGTACTTC	CASSLGRGDYEQYF
-	TRBV9	-	TRBJ1-2	TGTGCCAGCAGCGTAGAGGGGTATGGCTACACCTTC	CASSVEGYGYTF
-	TRBV19	-	TRBJ1-2	TGTGCCAGTAGTATTCGGTATGGCTACACCTTC	CASSIRYGYTF
-	TRBV29-1	-	TRBJ2-1	TGCAGCGTTGGGGCAGGGCCATGGAATGAGCAGTTCTTC	CSVGAGPWNEQFF
-	TRBV2	-	TRBJ1-2	TGTGCCAGCCTGGGGGGTCGCGGTACGGTCTATGGCTACACCTTC	CASLGGRGTVYGYTF
-	TRBV29-1	-	TRBJ2-7	TGCAGCGCCGGAAGGTCGACAGGACCCTACGAGCAGTACTTC	CSAGRSTGPYEQYF
-	TRBV6-6	-	TRBJ1-3	TGCGCCATAGGCAGGGCAACTGGAAACACCATATATTTT	CAIGRATGNTIYF
TRBD2	TRBV10-3	-	TRBJ2-7	TGTGCCATCAGAAAACCGGGACTAGCGGGGGCCCTTCCCTCCTACGAGCAGTACTTC	CAIRKPGLAGALPSYEQYF
TRBD1	TRBV25-1	few	TRBJ2-7	TGTGCCAGCAGTGAAAAACAGGGGGATAACTACGAGCAGTACTTC	CASSEKQGDNYEQYF
TRBD1	TRBV7-8	-	TRBJ1-1	TGTGCCAGCAGCGTCGGGACAGGGGGCCTGAGGGCTGAAGCTTTCTTT	CASSVGTGGLRAEAFF
TRBD2	TRBV30	-	TRBJ2-1	TGTGCCTGGACCTTTGGGATAGCGGGACCATACAATGAGCAGTTCTTC	CAWTFGIAGPYNEQFF
TRBD1	TRBV29-1	-	TRBJ2-3	TGCAGCGCGGACAGGGTCTTGGCAGATACGCAGTATTTT	CSADRVLADTQYF
-	TRBV4-3	-	TRBJ2-3	TGCGCCAGCAGCCCGCGGACTGCCCGCACAGATACGCAGTATTTT	CASSPRTARTDTQYF
-	TRBV5-1	-	TRBJ2-3	TGCGCCAGCAGCTCGACAGATCAAATTCCAAAAAGGACCACAGATACGCAGTATTTT	CASSSTDQIPKRTTDTQYF
-	TRBV19	-	TRBJ1-3	TGTGCCAGTAGCGCGGGACGGCTCCTCGGAAACACCATATATTTT	CASSAGRLLGNTIYF
TRBD1	TRBV9	-	TRBJ1-5	TGTGCCAGCAGCGTAGCTTTGAGGACAGGGGGCGCCCCCAATCAGCCCCAGCATTTT	CASSVALRTGGAPNQPQHF
-	TRBV14	once	TRBJ2-7	TGTGCCAGCAGCCAATCAGGGGCGGGGGCCTCCTACGAGCAGTACTTC	CASSQSGAGASYEQYF
TRBD1	TRBV28	-	TRBJ2-1	TGTGCCAGCAGGTCCGGGACAGGGGGTCGTAATGAGCAGTTCTTC	CASRSGTGGRNEQFF